These T cell receptor beta chains were read from a single sample in a study of cytomegalovirus exposure and HLA in healthy donors. The repertoire was sequenced with immunoSEQ multiplex PCR; TCRdb's copy has only in-frame clones and lacks some. The table has some 200,000 clones, 9.5% seen once. Material: PBMCs. These receptors were taken from a woman aged 30 to 39 in good health and CMV-seropositive. Each CDR3 is given with its conserved first and last residue. D genes are given only for firm matches. Rows may omit the clone size; those that give it use once, few, many or a size class.

TRBD1	TRBV2	few	TRBJ2-2	TGTGCCAGCAGTACAGGGGGCCAGGGAACCGGGGAGCTGTTTTTT	CASSTGGQGTGELFF
TRBD2	TRBV7-8	few	TRBJ2-7	TGTGCCAGCAGCTTAGGAGCGGGGGGAGACTACGAGCAGTACTTC	CASSLGAGGDYEQYF
NA	TRBV9	few	TRBJ2-7	TGTGCCAGCAGCGCCCGACAGAGCTCCTACGAGCAGTACTTC	CASSARQSSYEQYF
TRBD1	TRBV15	few	TRBJ2-1	TGTGCCACCAGCAAGGACAGGGTGACCTACAATGAGCAGTTCTTC	CATSKDRVTYNEQFF
TRBD2	TRBV2	NA	TRBJ2-3	TGTGCCGGCTCAGGAGGACTAGGCACAGATACGCAGTATTTT	CAGSGGLGTDTQYF
TRBD2	TRBV5-1	NA	TRBJ2-1	TGCGCCAGCAGCTCTCTAGCGGGAGCACTCGATGAGCAGTTCTTC	CASSSLAGALDEQFF
TRBD1	TRBV11-2	few	TRBJ2-2	TGTGCCAGCAGCTACGGGACAAGGGGGCCCGGGGAGCTGTTTTTT	CASSYGTRGPGELFF
NA	TRBV30	few	TRBJ2-3	TGTGTGGCAGGGGTAGATACGCAGTATTTT	CVAGVDTQYF
NA	TRBV29-1	NA	TRBJ2-7	TGCAGCGTTGATGGGGGACTGCAAAACTCCTACGAGCAGTACTTC	CSVDGGLQNSYEQYF
TRBD2	TRBV10-3	few	TRBJ2-7	TGTGCCATCTATCGCAACCGGACTAGCGGGACCTACGAGCAGTACTTC	CAIYRNRTSGTYEQYF
NA	TRBV27	NA	TRBJ2-7	TGTGCCAGCAGTTTATCGGTAGCCTACGAGCAGTACTTC	CASSLSVAYEQYF
NA	TRBV29-1	NA	TRBJ2-7	TGCAGCGTTGAAGGCCTCAGGGATAACCTTTACGAGCAGTACTTC	CSVEGLRDNLYEQYF
TRBD2	TRBV11-2	once	TRBJ2-1	TGTGCCAGCAGCAGGCTAGCGGAGACCAATGAGCAGTTCTTC	CASSRLAETNEQFF
NA	TRBV9	few	TRBJ1-4	TGTGCCAGCAGCGTAGGGAGTTGGGGGCCGGGCGTTACTAATGAAAAACTGTTTTTT	CASSVGSWGPGVTNEKLFF
NA	TRBV2	few	TRBJ1-1	TGTGCCAGCAGTCGGGAGGCGGACACTGAAGCTTTCTTT	CASSREADTEAFF
TRBD2	TRBV5-4	NA	TRBJ2-2	TGTGCCAGCAGCCAGCTAGCGGGAGTGAACACCGGGGAGCTGTTTTTT	CASSQLAGVNTGELFF